The 7 T cell receptor beta chains below come from one sample, sequenced in a study of T cell repertoires in cytomegalovirus infection. The antigens these receptors bind are not known. MiXCR, run by TCRdb on the reads, gives a single entry per CDR3 protein. The sample includes about half a million distinct CDR3 sequences, about 33% of them seen just once. Specimen: cultured PBMCs, collected from culture after CMV antigen stimulation. The receptors come from a human donor in good health (CMV status not recorded). Some clones in this sample may be carry-over from other donors' samples.

The table lists this clonotype with a count of one. This chain uses TRBV7-9 with TRBJ2-1; 10 bases are a match to TRBD2. CDR1 is SEHNR and CDR2 is FQNEAQ in the germline V gene (reference sequence). This CDR3 has 17 amino acids. Germline trimming cut 5 bases from V and 7 bases from J; bases unmatched to any gene: 14. CDR3 in DNA: TGTGCCAGCAGCCCCGAGGCCAGCGGGAGGGCAACGAATGAGCAGTTCTTC. Translated: CASSPEASGRATNEQFF. Full variable domain (remainder filled in from reference TRBV7-9 and TRBJ2-1): DTGVSQNPRHKITKRGQNVTFRCDPISEHNRLYWYRQTLGQGPEFLTYFQNEAQLEKSRLLSDRFSAERPKGSFSTLEIQRTEQGDSAMYLCASSPEASGRATNEQFFGPGTRLTVL.

This sequence joins TRBV28 and TRBJ2-7; D is unclear. CDR1 and CDR2 from the germline V gene are MDHEN and SYDVKM. V dropped 6 bases and J dropped 0 bases, with 12 bases sitting between them. This CDR3 has 14 amino acids. The DNA of the CDR3 is TGTGCCAGCAGGCCACGGCGCGGCTCCTACGAGCAGTACTTC. Its translation is CASRPRRGSYEQYF.

The rearrangement links TRBV6-8 to TRBJ1-2, with D perhaps matching TRBD1 (6 bases). The CDR3 spans 14 residues. The germline V and J ends were trimmed by 2 bases and 8 bases, with 15 bases remaining between them. Germline CDR1 MNHGY, CDR2 SAAAGT. CDR3 sequence reads: CASSYDGGRGGYTF. In DNA, the CDR3 is TGTGCCAGCAGTTACGACGGGGGCCGAGGAGGCTACACCTTC.

This clonotype has at least ten counts. The chain uses TRBV7-2 and TRBJ1-2; 8 bases match TRBD1. CDR1 SGHTA and CDR2 FQGNSA come from the germline V gene. V gave up 0 bases and J gave up 6 bases; unmatched junction bases: 0. The CDR3 is 13 residues long. CDR3 nucleotides: TGTGCCAGCAGCTTAGCGACAGGGGATGGCTACACCTTC. It translates to CASSLATGDGYTF.

This clonotype has a handful of counts. The rearrangement uses TRBV12-3 or TRBV12-4 and TRBJ1-6; 8 nucleotides match TRBD1. The ends lost 3 bases at V and 3 bases at J; junction bases unmatched: 4. The CDR3 runs to 16 residues. The CDR3 reads CASSFSGQGYNSPLHF. CDR3 nucleotide sequence: TGTGCCAGCAGTTTTAGCGGACAGGGCTATAATTCACCCCTCCACTTT.

The V call is TRBV27, the J call TRBJ1-1; D uncertain. Trimming removed 4 bases from V and 1 base from J, with 13 bases in between. The CDR3 runs 15 residues. Per germline, CDR1 MNHEY and CDR2 SMNVEV (reference sequence). The CDR3 region has the DNA TGTGCCAGCAGTTCTATGCGGACGGCGAACACTGAAGCTTTCTTT. Amino acid sequence: CASSSMRTANTEAFF.

This clonotype was counted at least ten times. The rearrangement uses TRBV7-2 and TRBJ2-5, with 9 bases that match TRBD2. This CDR3 is built from 15 residues. The V gene's germline CDR1 is SGHTA and CDR2 FQGNSA. Trimming took 6 bases from V and 5 from J; bases not matched to a gene: 10. The CDR3 protein is CASRSDSGRMETQYF. The DNA for the CDR3 is TGTGCCAGCAGATCCGATAGCGGGAGAATGGAGACCCAGTACTTC.